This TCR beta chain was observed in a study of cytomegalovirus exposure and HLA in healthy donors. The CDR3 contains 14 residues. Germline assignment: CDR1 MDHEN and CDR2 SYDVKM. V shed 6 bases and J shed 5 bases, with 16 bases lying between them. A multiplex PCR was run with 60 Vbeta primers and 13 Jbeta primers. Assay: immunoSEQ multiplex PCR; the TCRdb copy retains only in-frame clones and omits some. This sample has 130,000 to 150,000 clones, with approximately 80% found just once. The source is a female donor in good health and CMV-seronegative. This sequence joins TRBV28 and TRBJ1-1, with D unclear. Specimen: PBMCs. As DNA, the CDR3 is TGTGCCAGCAGAGAGGAGGCGGGTAGGACTGAAGCTTTCTTT. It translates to CASREEAGRTEAFF. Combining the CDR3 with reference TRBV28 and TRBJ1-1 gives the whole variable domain DVKVTQSSRYLVKRTGEKVFLECVQDMDHENMFWYRQDPGLGLRLIYFSYDVKMKEKGDIPEGYSVSREKKERFSLILESASTNQTSMYLCASREEAGRTEAFFGQGTRLTVV.